These 2 T cell receptor beta chains were all obtained from the same sample, sequenced in a study of sequential checkpoint blockade in melanoma. The treatment here: randomized to nivolumab then ipilimumab (arm A) or the reverse (arm B). Here immunoSEQ multiplex PCR was the method, and the copy in TCRdb shows in-frame clones only, minus some. The sample lists more than 15,000 clones, around 92% occurring once. The sequenced sample was CD8+ T cells sorted from blood (inferred from file names), obtained from a patient given nivolumab and ipilimumab in sequence. The receptors were sampled from a human donor with melanoma.

In regard to this clone: Sequence at one end of the junction differs from germline and may be a read error. The chain has TRBV7-8 and TRBJ1-6; D is uncertain. The CDR3 is made up of 13 amino acids. Germline V CDR1 and CDR2: SGHVS, FQNEAQ. CDR3 in amino acids: CASSLGLNSPLHF. CDR3 nucleotide sequence: TGTGCCAGCAGTTTAGGACTAAATTCACCCCTCCACTTT.

The genes are TRBV9 and TRBJ1-2; possible D gene TRBD1, 5 bases. The CDR3 is 11 residues long. V lost 7 bases to trimming and J lost 8 bases, with 12 bases between them. From germline, CDR1 is SGDLS and CDR2 YYNGEE. Here the CDR3 DNA reads TGTGCCAGCCAGGGCATGCAGGGCTACACCTTC. The encoded protein is CASQGMQGYTF.